Below, 28 T cell receptor beta chains from the same sample are listed, as sequenced in a study of Ad26.COV2.S vaccination and SARS-CoV-2 variants. The repertoire was sequenced with immunoSEQ multiplex PCR; TCRdb's copy has only in-frame clones and lacks some. The profile shows about 400,000 clones, roughly 90% of them singletons. The treatment denotes: approximately 18 received Ad26.COV2.S at low or high dose, single or two shots; a few received placebo; per-sample allocation not given. Samples analyzed were those drawn on day 63 after the first vaccine or placebo injection. The sample was peripheral blood, taken in a trial of Ad26.COV2.S vaccine versus placebo. The receptors were sampled from a person between 18 and 59 years old who received the Ad26.COV2.S COVID-19 vaccine or a placebo.

The chain combines TRBV13 with TRBJ2-7; 12 bases line up with TRBD1. The germline gives CDR1 PRHDT, CDR2 FYEKMQ (reference sequence). With 6 bases clipped from V and 0 bases from J, the junction kept 12 bases outside the gene matches. The CDR3 is made up of 18 amino acids. Here the CDR3 reads CASSQAGTGGKSSYEQYF. The CDR3 DNA is TGTGCCAGCAGTCAGGCCGGGACAGGGGGCAAGAGCTCCTACGAGCAGTACTTC. Full variable domain (rest looked up from reference TRBV13 and TRBJ2-7): AAGVIQSPRHLIKEKRETATLKCYPIPRHDTVYWYQQGPGQDPQFLISFYEKMQSDKGSIPDRFSAQQFSDYHSELNMSSLELGDSALYFCASSQAGTGGKSSYEQYFGPGTRLTVT.

In its sample, this clone was seen once. The V and J genes are TRBV2 and TRBJ2-3; no reliable D call. This CDR3 comprises 15 residues. Germline lookup yields CDR1 SNHLY and CDR2 FYNNEI. The V end was cut by 0 bases, the J end by 0 bases, with 7 bases between. CDR3 amino acids: CASSEAFSSTDTQYF. The CDR3 DNA sequence: TGTGCCAGCAGTGAAGCGTTCAGTAGCACAGATACGCAGTATTTT.

V is TRBV29-1 and J is TRBJ1-2; D gene unclear. Between the trimmed V and J ends, which lost 2 bases and 5 bases, there was a span of 6 bases. The CDR3 sequence is 11 residues long. Germline V gene sequence: CDR1 SQVTM, CDR2 ANQGSEA. For the CDR3, the DNA is TGCAGCGTTGAAAGGGTTTATGGCTACACCTTC. Protein sequence: CSVERVYGYTF.

The chain carries TRBV4-1 and TRBJ2-7; 7 nucleotides align to TRBD1. J gave up 0 bases and V 6 bases, and 2 bases lay outside the gene matches. This CDR3 spans 13 amino acids. Per the germline V gene, CDR1 is MGHRA and CDR2 is YSYEKL. The CDR3 loop reads CASSWDSSYEQYF. The DNA for the CDR3 is TGCGCCAGCAGTTGGGACAGCTCCTACGAGCAGTACTTC.

This chain uses TRBV7-8 with TRBJ2-5; 7 bases match TRBD1. CDR3 length: 12 residues. V shed 5 bases, J shed 4 bases, and the junction held 1 base outside the gene matches. The germline V gene has CDR1 SGHVS and CDR2 FQNEAQ. CDR3 DNA sequence: TGTGCCAGCAGCCACAGGGGAGAGACCCAGTACTTC. As protein: CASSHRGETQYF.

This clone was detected many times. This chain connects TRBV7-9 to TRBJ1-1, with 9 bases matching TRBD1. The V gene's germline CDR1 is SEHNR and CDR2 FQNEAQ (reference sequence). The CDR3 is made up of 14 amino acids. With V trimmed by 3 bases and J by 7 bases, 6 bases remained unmatched. CDR3 residues: CASSFTGGGGEAFF. The CDR3 bases are TGTGCCAGCAGCTTCACAGGGGGCGGGGGTGAAGCTTTCTTT.

V usage is TRBV28 and J usage is TRBJ1-3; D possibly corresponds to TRBD1 (6 bases). The CDR3 is 17 amino acids. Germline V gene lookup returns CDR1 MDHEN and CDR2 SYDVKM. With 5 bases removed from V and 0 bases from J, the gap between germline ends came to 17 bases. This CDR3 reads CASSQRYRDNSGNTIYF. The CDR3 nucleotides are TGTGCCAGCAGTCAGAGATACCGGGACAACTCTGGAAACACCATATATTTT. The full variable domain, completed using reference TRBV28 and TRBJ1-3, is DVKVTQSSRYLVKRTGEKVFLECVQDMDHENMFWYRQDPGLGLRLIYFSYDVKMKEKGDIPEGYSVSREKKERFSLILESASTNQTSMYLCASSQRYRDNSGNTIYFGEGSWLTVV.

CDR3 protein: CASSNPGRDTQYF. The CDR3, as DNA: TGTGCCAGCAGCAACCCAGGTAGAGATACGCAGTATTTT. The J gene is TRBJ2-3, the V gene TRBV11-1; D ambiguous. Germline lookup yields CDR1 SGHAT and CDR2 FQDESV (reference sequence). This CDR3 has 13 residues. V was clipped by 5 bases and J by 5 bases, with 11 bases between them.

The chain joins TRBV6-2 or TRBV6-3 to TRBJ2-5, with 7 positions matching TRBD1. CDR3 length equals 14 residues. The V gene's germline CDR1 is MNHEY and CDR2 SVGEGT. V gave up 3 bases and J gave up 5 bases; unmatched junction bases: 6. CDR3 sequence reads: CASSYRGLGETQYF. The CDR3 DNA sequence: TGTGCCAGCAGTTATAGGGGGCTAGGCGAGACCCAGTACTTC.

V gene TRBV11-2 combines with J gene TRBJ1-2; no clear D. There are 15 residues in the CDR3. Germline values: CDR1 SGHAT, CDR2 FQNNGV. V was clipped by 2 bases and J by 3 bases, with 13 bases between them. CDR3 in DNA: TGTGCCAGCAGCTTATTCGGCCCACAACACTATGGCTACACCTTC. Protein sequence: CASSLFGPQHYGYTF.

The J gene is TRBJ2-1, the V gene TRBV18, with a weak D call TRBD1 (6 bases). The CDR3 is 17 amino acids. CDR1 KGHSH and CDR2 LQKENI come from the germline V gene. Trimming shortened V by 2 bases and J by 5 bases, and 19 bases separated the two germline ends. The CDR3 DNA follows: TGTGCCAGCTCACCAACGACAGGTGCGGCGACGGACAATGAGCAGTTCTTC. This sequence encodes CASSPTTGAATDNEQFF.

This clone turned up a few times. The V and J genes are TRBV12-3 or TRBV12-4 and TRBJ1-1; D is uncertain. The CDR3 has 13 amino acids. The germline V and J ends were trimmed by 6 bases and 5 bases, with 13 bases remaining between them. Written as DNA, the CDR3 is TGTGCCAGCAGCACACTCAGGAGGACTGAAGCTTTCTTT. Translating it yields CASSTLRRTEAFF.

V usage is TRBV6-5 and J usage is TRBJ2-7, with 8 nucleotides matching TRBD1. The V segment lost 0 bases and the J segment 2 bases; nucleotides outside the gene matches: 3. Germline V gene sequence: CDR1 MNHEY, CDR2 SVGAGI. The CDR3 has 15 amino acids. For the CDR3, the DNA is TGTGCCAGCAGTTACTCAGGCAGGGGGCCCTACGAGCAGTACTTC. Translated: CASSYSGRGPYEQYF.

The chain has TRBV20-1 and TRBJ2-5, with 11 bases lining up with TRBD2. Germline CDR1 is DFQATT and CDR2 is SNEGSKA (reference sequence). The V and J ends lost 3 bases and 3 bases, in that order; junction bases with no gene match: 9. The CDR3 length is 16 residues. Here the CDR3 reads CSASPLAGGSKETQYF. CDR3 nucleotides: TGCAGTGCTAGTCCGCTAGCGGGGGGAAGTAAAGAGACCCAGTACTTC.

This clone was seen repeatedly, ten times or more. V and J are TRBV2 and TRBJ1-6; tentatively, D is TRBD1 (6 bases). The CDR3 length is 14 residues. CDR1 is SNHLY and CDR2 is FYNNEI in the germline V gene. Trimming cost V 5 bases and J 9 bases, with 14 bases left between them. The CDR3 nucleotides are TGTGCCAGCAGTAGGACAGATTGGGCTTCACCCCTCCACTTT. Protein: CASSRTDWASPLHF.

V usage is TRBV18 and J usage is TRBJ1-1, with D maybe TRBD1 (6 bases). The CDR3 is made up of 14 amino acids. Looked up from germline, CDR1 is KGHSH and CDR2 is LQKENI. V lost 2 bases and J 7 bases, leaving 14 bases between the germline ends. CDR3 DNA sequence: TGTGCCAGCTCACCAGGACAGAGTCAAATTGAAGCTTTCTTT. Protein sequence: CASSPGQSQIEAFF.

The CDR3 is CASSSPTSGGDTQYF. The CDR3 bases are TGTGCCAGCAGCTCACCCACTAGCGGGGGAGATACGCAGTATTTT. The rearrangement joins TRBV7-9 to TRBJ2-3; 11 nucleotides line up with TRBD2. Losses at the gene ends were 4 bases for V and 5 bases for J; bases not matched to a gene: 5. Germline-derived CDR1 and CDR2 are SEHNR and FQNEAQ (reference sequence). The CDR3 contains 15 residues.

CDR3: CASSPVVGGSYEQYF. As DNA, the CDR3 is TGTGCCAGCTCCCCGGTGGTGGGGGGCTCCTACGAGCAGTACTTC. The chain recombines TRBV18 with TRBJ2-7, with a weak D call TRBD2 (6 bases). CDR1 and CDR2 (germline): KGHSH, LQKENI. The CDR3 consists of 15 residues. Trimming shortened V by 6 bases and J by 0 bases, and 15 bases separated the two germline ends.

The J gene is TRBJ2-1, the V gene TRBV5-4; D remains unclear. The V end lost 0 bases, the J end lost 7 bases, and 11 bases lay between the germline ends. This CDR3 contains 14 residues. Germline lookup yields CDR1 SGHNT and CDR2 YYREEE (reference sequence). CDR3 loop: CASSLDGVTNEQFF. CDR3 DNA: TGTGCCAGCAGCTTGGATGGAGTTACGAATGAGCAGTTCTTC.

The chain has TRBV9 and TRBJ1-4, with D unresolved. Germline values: CDR1 SGDLS, CDR2 YYNGEE. The CDR3 is 15 residues long. V was cut by 0 bases and J by 4 bases, with 10 bases left in between. The CDR3 loop is CASSVEPTFNEKLFF. CDR3 sequence (DNA): TGTGCCAGCAGCGTAGAACCGACCTTTAATGAAAAACTGTTTTTT.

The gene calls are TRBV11-1 and TRBJ2-7, with 7 nucleotides matching TRBD1. Germline CDR1 reads SGHAT; CDR2 reads FQDESV (reference sequence). There are 14 residues in the CDR3. V shed 0 bases, J shed 3 bases, and the junction held 2 bases outside the gene matches. CDR3 nucleotide sequence: TGTGCCAGCAGCTTAGCTCCAGGGGGCTACGAGCAGTACTTC. Residues: CASSLAPGGYEQYF.

The rearrangement links TRBV15 to TRBJ1-1, with D possibly being TRBD1 (5 bases). V was trimmed by 5 bases and J by 3 bases, leaving 10 bases between them. The germline CDR1 and CDR2 sequences are LNHNV and YYDKDF (reference sequence). The CDR3 has 13 amino acids. CDR3 coding DNA: TGTGCCACCAGCTATAGACAGTACACTGAAGCTTTCTTT. It translates to CATSYRQYTEAFF.

The J gene is TRBJ2-5, the V gene TRBV14, with TRBD2 identical over 9 bases. J lost 5 bases, V lost 5 bases, and 9 bases had no gene match. The CDR3 is 15 residues long. Germline CDR1 SGHDN, CDR2 FVKESK. The DNA of the CDR3 is TGTGCCAGCAGCACTTTGCGGGGGGGCCTCGAGACCCAGTACTTC. It codes for CASSTLRGGLETQYF.

Notes on this clone: The sample has other DNA sequences that encode this CDR3 too. V and J are TRBV24-1 and TRBJ1-5; no clear D gene. The CDR3 extends over 14 amino acids. The V end lost 4 bases, the J end lost 4 bases, and 10 bases lay between the germline ends. Germline V gives CDR1 KGHDR, CDR2 SFDVKD. For the CDR3, the DNA is TGTGCCACCAGTGAGACTGGAGGAAATCAGCCCCAGCATTTT. Translating gives CATSETGGNQPQHF.

The chain has TRBV28 and TRBJ1-6; D possibly corresponds to TRBD1 (5 bases). V lost 8 bases and J 5 bases, leaving 10 bases between the germline ends. Germline CDR1 is MDHEN and CDR2 is SYDVKM. This CDR3 is built from 13 residues. CDR3 sequence (DNA): TGTGCCAGCGGGGCAGTTCATAATTCACCCCTCCACTTT. Protein product: CASGAVHNSPLHF.

The chain couples TRBV30 to TRBJ1-1; D gene unclear. Germline V CDR1 and CDR2: GTSNPN, SVGIG (reference sequence). The CDR3 spans 14 residues. Trimming pared 7 bases from V and 0 bases from J, leaving 15 bases between. The CDR3 nucleotides read TGTGCCTTGGGGAATGGGGTAGTGAACACTGAAGCTTTCTTT. It specifies CALGNGVVNTEAFF.

This sequence joins TRBV6-2 or TRBV6-3 and TRBJ1-6; TRBD1 agrees at 8 bases. Germline V CDR1 and CDR2: MNHEY, SVGEGT. There are 16 residues in the CDR3. The V gene end was trimmed by 6 bases and the J gene end by 7 bases; junction bases not matched to a gene: 11. CDR3 loop: CASSPRTGKRNSPLHF. For the CDR3, the DNA is TGTGCCAGCAGCCCTCGGACAGGGAAGCGAAATTCACCCCTCCACTTT.

The gene calls are TRBV5-4 and TRBJ2-3; D is ambiguous. Trimming stripped 7 bases from V and 5 bases from J, with 11 bases between. The CDR3 sequence is 12 residues long. Germline V gene data show CDR1 as SGHNT and CDR2 as YYREEE (reference sequence). This CDR3 is CASGLIGDTQYF. The CDR3 DNA follows: TGTGCCAGCGGGCTAATAGGAGATACGCAGTATTTT.